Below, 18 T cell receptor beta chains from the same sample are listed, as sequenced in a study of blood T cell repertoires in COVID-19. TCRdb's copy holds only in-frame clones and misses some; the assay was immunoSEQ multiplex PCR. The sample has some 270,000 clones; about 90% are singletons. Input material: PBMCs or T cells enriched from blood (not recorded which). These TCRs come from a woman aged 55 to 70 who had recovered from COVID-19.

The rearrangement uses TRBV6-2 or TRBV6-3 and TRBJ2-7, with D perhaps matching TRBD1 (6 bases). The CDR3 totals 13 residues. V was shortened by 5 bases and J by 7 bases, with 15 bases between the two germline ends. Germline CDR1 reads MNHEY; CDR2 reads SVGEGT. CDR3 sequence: CASSDPGQSEQYF. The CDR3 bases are TGTGCCAGCAGTGATCCGGGACAAAGTGAGCAGTACTTC.

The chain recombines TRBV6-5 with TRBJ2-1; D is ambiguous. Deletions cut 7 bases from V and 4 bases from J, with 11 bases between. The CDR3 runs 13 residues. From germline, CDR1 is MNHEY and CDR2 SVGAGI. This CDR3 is CASTPRGYNEQFF. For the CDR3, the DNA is TGTGCCAGCACTCCTCGCGGATACAATGAGCAGTTCTTC.

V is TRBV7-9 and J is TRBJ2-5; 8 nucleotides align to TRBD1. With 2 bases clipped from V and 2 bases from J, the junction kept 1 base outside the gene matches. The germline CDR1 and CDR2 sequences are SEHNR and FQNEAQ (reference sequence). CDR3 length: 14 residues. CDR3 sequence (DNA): TGTGCCAGCAGCTTAACAGGGGGACAAGAGACCCAGTACTTC. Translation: CASSLTGGQETQYF.

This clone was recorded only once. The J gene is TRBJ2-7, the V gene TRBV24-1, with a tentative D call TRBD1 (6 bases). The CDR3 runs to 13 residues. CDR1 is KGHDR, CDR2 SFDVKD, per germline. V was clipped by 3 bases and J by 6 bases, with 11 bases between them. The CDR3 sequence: CATSDQDRTEQYF. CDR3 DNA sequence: TGTGCCACCAGTGATCAGGACAGAACCGAGCAGTACTTC.

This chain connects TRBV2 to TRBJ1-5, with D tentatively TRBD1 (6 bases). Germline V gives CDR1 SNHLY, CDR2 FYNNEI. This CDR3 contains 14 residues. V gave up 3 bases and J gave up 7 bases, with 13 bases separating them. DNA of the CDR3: TGTGCCAGCAGTGAGGAGGGGAGGGGGCAGCCCCAGCATTTT. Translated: CASSEEGRGQPQHF.

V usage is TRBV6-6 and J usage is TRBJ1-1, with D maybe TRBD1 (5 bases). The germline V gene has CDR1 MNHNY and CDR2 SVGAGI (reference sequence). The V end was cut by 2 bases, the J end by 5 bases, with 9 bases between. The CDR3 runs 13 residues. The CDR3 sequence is CASSYGGYTEAFF. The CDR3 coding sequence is TGTGCCAGCAGTTACGGGGGGTATACTGAAGCTTTCTTT.

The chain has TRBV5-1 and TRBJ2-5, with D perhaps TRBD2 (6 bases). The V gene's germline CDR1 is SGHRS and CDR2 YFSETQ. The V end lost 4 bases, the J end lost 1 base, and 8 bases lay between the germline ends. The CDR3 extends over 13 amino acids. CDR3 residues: CASSRGIQETQYF. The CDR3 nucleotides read TGCGCCAGCAGCCGCGGGATCCAAGAGACCCAGTACTTC.

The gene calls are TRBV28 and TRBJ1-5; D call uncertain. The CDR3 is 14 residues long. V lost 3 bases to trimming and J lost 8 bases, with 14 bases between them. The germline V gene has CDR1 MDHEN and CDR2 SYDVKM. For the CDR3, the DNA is TGTGCCAGCAGTTTGGTTAACCCTCGGGAGCCCCAGCATTTT. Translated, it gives CASSLVNPREPQHF.

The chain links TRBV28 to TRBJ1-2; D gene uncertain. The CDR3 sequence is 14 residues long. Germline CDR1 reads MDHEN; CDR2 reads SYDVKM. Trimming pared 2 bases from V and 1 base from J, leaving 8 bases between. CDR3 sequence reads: CASSLPADNYGYTF. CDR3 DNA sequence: TGTGCCAGCAGTTTACCAGCGGATAACTATGGCTACACCTTC.

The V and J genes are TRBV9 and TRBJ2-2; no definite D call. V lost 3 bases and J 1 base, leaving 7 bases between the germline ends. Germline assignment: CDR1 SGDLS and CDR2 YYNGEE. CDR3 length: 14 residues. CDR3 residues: CASSDPRNTGELFF. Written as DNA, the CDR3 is TGTGCCAGCAGCGACCCCAGGAACACCGGGGAGCTGTTTTTT.

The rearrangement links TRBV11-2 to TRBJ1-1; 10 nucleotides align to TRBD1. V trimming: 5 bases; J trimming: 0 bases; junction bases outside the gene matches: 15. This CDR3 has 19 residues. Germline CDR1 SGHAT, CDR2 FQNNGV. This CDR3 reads CASSLTSWGQGTMNTEAFF. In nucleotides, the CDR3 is TGTGCCAGCAGCCTAACCTCTTGGGGACAGGGGACCATGAACACTGAAGCTTTCTTT.

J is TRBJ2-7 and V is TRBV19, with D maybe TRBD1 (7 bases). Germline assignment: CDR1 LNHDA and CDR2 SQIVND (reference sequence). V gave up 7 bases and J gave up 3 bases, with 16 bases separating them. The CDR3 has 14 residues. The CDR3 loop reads CASTPGQTSYEQYF. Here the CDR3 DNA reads TGTGCCAGTACCCCGGGACAGACTAGCTACGAGCAGTACTTC. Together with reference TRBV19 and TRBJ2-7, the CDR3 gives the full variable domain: DGGITQSPKYLFRKEGQNVTLSCEQNLNHDAMYWYRQDPGQGLRLIYYSQIVNDFQKGDIAEGYSVSREKKESFPLTVTSAQKNPTAFYLCASTPGQTSYEQYFGPGTRLTVT.

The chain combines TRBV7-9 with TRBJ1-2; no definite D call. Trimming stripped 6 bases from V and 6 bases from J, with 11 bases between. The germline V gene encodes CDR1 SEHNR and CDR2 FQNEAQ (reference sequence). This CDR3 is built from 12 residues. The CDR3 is CASSPVTDGYTF. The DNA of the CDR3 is TGTGCCAGCAGTCCCGTAACAGATGGCTACACCTTC. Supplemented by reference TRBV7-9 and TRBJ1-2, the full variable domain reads DTGVSQNPRHKITKRGQNVTFRCDPISEHNRLYWYRQTLGQGPEFLTYFQNEAQLEKSRLLSDRFSAERPKGSFSTLEIQRTEQGDSAMYLCASSPVTDGYTFGSGTRLTVV.

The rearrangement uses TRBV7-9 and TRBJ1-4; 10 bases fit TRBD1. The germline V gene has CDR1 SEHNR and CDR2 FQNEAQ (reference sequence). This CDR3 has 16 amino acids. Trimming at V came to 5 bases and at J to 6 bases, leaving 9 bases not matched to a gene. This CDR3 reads CASSPPRDRGDEKLFF. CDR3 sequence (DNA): TGTGCCAGCAGCCCCCCCCGGGACAGGGGAGATGAAAAACTGTTTTTT.

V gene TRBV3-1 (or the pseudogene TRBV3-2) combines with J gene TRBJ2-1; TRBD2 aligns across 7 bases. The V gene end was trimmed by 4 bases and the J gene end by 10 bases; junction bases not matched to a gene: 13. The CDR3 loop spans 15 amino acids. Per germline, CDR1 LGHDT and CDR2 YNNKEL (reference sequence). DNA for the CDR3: TGTGCCAGCAGCCCGGGCGGGGGAAGAAGTCCCGAGCAGTTCTTC. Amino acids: CASSPGGGRSPEQFF.

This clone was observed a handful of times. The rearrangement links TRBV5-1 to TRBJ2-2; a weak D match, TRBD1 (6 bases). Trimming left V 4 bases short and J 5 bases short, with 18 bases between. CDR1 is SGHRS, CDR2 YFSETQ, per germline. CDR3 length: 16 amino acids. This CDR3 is CASSPGQWARTGELFF. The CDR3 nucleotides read TGCGCCAGCAGCCCCGGACAGTGGGCAAGGACCGGGGAGCTGTTTTTT.

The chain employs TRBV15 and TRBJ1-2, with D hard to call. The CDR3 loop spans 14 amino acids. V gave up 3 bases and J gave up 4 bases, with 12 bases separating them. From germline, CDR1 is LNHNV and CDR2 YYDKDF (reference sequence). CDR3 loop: CATSSRVPGYGYTF. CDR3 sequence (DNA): TGTGCCACCAGCAGCCGGGTTCCGGGCTATGGCTACACCTTC.

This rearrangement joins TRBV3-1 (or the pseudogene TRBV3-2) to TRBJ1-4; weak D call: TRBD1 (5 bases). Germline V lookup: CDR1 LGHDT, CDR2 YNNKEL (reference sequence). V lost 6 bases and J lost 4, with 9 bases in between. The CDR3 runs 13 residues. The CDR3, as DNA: TGTGCCAGCAGAAACCAGGGTAATGAAAAACTGTTTTTT. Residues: CASRNQGNEKLFF.